This T cell receptor (beta chain) is from a study of blood T cell repertoires in COVID-19. Original processing methods: The assay estimated nucleated cells by amplifying reference gene primers. Libraries were prepared by immunoSEQ multiplex PCR; TCRdb keeps only in-frame clonotypes and omits some of them. V, J and clone size are those of that table, while D and trimming were read from the DNA. Of some 190,000 clones listed, roughly 85% are singletons. CDR3 length equals 14 residues. V lost 0 bases to trimming and J lost 3 bases, with 6 bases between them. CDR1 and CDR2 (germline): SGDLS, YYNGEE. This TCR came from a woman aged 80 or older with active or convalescent COVID-19. Sequencing used peripheral blood. The J gene is TRBJ1-4, the V gene TRBV9; a possible D gene is TRBD1 (6 bases). The CDR3 bases are TGTGCCAGCAGCGTAGGACAGGCTAATGAAAAACTGTTTTTT. Translated, it gives CASSVGQANEKLFF.